Sequencing of this TCR beta chain was carried out in a study of blood T cells in healthy people across ages. Study outcomes and limitations: TCR beta diversity correlated strongly with naive T cell percentage.

There are 15 residues in the CDR3. V was pared by 3 bases and J by 4 bases, with 3 bases of the junction left unmatched. From germline, CDR1 is SGDLS and CDR2 YYNGEE. With a J-beta primer mix and a sample-barcoded 5' primer, a second PCR ran roughly 7 to 11 cycles. The template-switch adaptor, which had 12 random nucleotides, put a tag on each cDNA molecule. MiXCR, run by TCRdb on the 5' RACE reads, gives a single entry per CDR3 protein. This sample has about 650,000 distinct CDR3 sequences; approximately 52% occur once, and the top ten carry less than 15%. This clonotype was seen repeatedly, ten times or more. Its antigen remains unidentified.

The sample taken for sequencing was blood. The chain uses TRBV9 and TRBJ2-1, with 11 bases aligning to TRBD2. This TCR derives from a woman older than 75 in good health. CDR3 residues: CASSEGLADYNEQFF. CDR3 nucleotides: TGTGCCAGCAGCGAGGGACTAGCGGATTACAATGAGCAGTTCTTC.